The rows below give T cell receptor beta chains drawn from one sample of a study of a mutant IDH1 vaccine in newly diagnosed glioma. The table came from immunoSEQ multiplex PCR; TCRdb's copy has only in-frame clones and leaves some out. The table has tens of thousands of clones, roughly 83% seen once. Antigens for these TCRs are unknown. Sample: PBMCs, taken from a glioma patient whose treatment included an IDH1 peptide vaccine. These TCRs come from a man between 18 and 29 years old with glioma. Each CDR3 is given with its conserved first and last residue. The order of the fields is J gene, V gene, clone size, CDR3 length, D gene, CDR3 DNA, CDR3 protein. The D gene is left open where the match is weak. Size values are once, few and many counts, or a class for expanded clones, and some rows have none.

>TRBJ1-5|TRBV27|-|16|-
TGTGCCAGCACCCCTTTGGCGGGGTCGGCTAATCAGCCCCAGCATTTT
CASTPLAGSANQPQHF
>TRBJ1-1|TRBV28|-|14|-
TGTGCCAGCAGCACGAACGGAGCGAACACTGAAGCTTTCTTT
CASSTNGANTEAFF
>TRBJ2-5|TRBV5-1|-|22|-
TGCGCCAGCAGCTTGGCTTTTTCCCTCCCCCTGAGAGGCGAAACGTACCAAGAGACCCAGTACTTC
CASSLAFSLPLRGETYQETQYF
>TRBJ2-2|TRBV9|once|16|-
TGTGCCAGCAGCGACCACGTGGCGGGATTTACCGGGGAGCTGTTTTTT
CASSDHVAGFTGELFF
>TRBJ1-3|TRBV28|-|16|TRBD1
TGTGCCAGCAGCCGGGACAGGGGTAATCCTGGAAACACCATATATTTT
CASSRDRGNPGNTIYF
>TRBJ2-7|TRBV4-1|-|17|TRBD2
TGCGCCAGCAGCCAAGACTTAGCGGGAGTGGTAGCCTACGAGCAGTACTTC
CASSQDLAGVVAYEQYF
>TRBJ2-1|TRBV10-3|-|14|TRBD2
TGTGCCATCGGGGGACTAGCGGGGAGTAATGAGCAGTTCTTC
CAIGGLAGSNEQFF
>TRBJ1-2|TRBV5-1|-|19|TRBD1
TGCGCCAGCAGCCGCGGCCGGGGGGGACAGGGGGCGAGAATCGATGGCTACACCTTC
CASSRGRGGQGARIDGYTF
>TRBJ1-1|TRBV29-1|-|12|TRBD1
TGCAGCGCGACTCCCGGGACAGCGGAAGCTTTCTTT
CSATPGTAEAFF
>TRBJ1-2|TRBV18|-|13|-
TGTGCCAGCTCACCACAAAACCCGTATGGCTACACCTTC
CASSPQNPYGYTF
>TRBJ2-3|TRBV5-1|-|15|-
TGCGCCAGCAGCTTGGGGGGATATAGTACAGATACGCAGTATTTT
CASSLGGYSTDTQYF
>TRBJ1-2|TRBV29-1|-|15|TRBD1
TGCAGCGTTTTACCTTCGGGACAGATTAACTATGGCTACACCTTC
CSVLPSGQINYGYTF
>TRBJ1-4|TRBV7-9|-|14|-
TGTGCCAGCAGCAACCTTGGGGGCGGTGAAAAACTGTTTTTT
CASSNLGGGEKLFF
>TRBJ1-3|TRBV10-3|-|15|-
TGTGCCATCAGTGAGGTGGGGACATCAGGAAACACCATATATTTT
CAISEVGTSGNTIYF
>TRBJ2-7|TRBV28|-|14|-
TGTGCCAGCAGTTTACGGGTCCGGGGTGGCGAGCAGTACTTC
CASSLRVRGGEQYF
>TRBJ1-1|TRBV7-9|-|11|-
TGTGCCAGCAGTTTACGGACTGAAGCTTTCTTT
CASSLRTEAFF
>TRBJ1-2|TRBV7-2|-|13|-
TGTGCCAGCAGCCTGTGGGACGGCTATGGCTACACCTTC
CASSLWDGYGYTF
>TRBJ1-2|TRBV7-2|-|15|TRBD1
TGTGCCAGCAGCCCCCCCGGAGGGGGCTTCTATGGCTACACCTTC
CASSPPGGGFYGYTF
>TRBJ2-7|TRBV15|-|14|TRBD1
TGTGCCACCAGTCAGGACAGGCCCTCCTACGAGCAGTACTTC
CATSQDRPSYEQYF
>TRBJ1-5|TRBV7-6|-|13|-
TGTGCCAGCAGCTTTTCCGGGGATCAGCCCCAGCATTTT
CASSFSGDQPQHF
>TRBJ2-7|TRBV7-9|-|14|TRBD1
TGTGCCAGCAGCAACCGGGACAGGGTTTACGAGCAGTACTTC
CASSNRDRVYEQYF
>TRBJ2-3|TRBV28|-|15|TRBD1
TGTGCCTCAAATGTCCGACAGGGTAGCACAGATACGCAGTATTTT
CASNVRQGSTDTQYF
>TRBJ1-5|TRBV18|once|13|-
TGTGCCAGCTCACTGTGGGGCAATCAGCCCCAGCATTTT
CASSLWGNQPQHF
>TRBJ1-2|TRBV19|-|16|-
TGTGCCAGTAGTATAACCCCGGGGGGTCGATCACGGGGCTACACCTTC
CASSITPGGRSRGYTF
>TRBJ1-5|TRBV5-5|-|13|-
TGTGCCAGCAGCCTAAGCGTCACAGCATCCCAGCATTTT
CASSLSVTASQHF
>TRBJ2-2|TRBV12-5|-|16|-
TGTGCTAGTGGTTTGGTACGAGAGGGTACCACCGGGGAGCTGTTTTTT
CASGLVREGTTGELFF
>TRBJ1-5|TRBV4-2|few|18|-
TGTGCCAGCAGCCAAGACAGGGTAGTTGGGGATTTATATCAGCCCCAGCATTTT
CASSQDRVVGDLYQPQHF
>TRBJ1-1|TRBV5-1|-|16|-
TGCGCCAGCAGCTTTTGGGGCGGACAGCGGAACACTGAAGCTTTCTTT
CASSFWGGQRNTEAFF
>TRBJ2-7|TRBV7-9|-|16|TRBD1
TGTGCCAGCAGCTTAGGCTCCGGGACAGGGGCCTACGAGCAGTACTTC
CASSLGSGTGAYEQYF
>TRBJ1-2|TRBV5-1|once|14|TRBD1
TGCGCCAGCAGCCCGGGACAGGGGACAGCTGGCTACACCTTC
CASSPGQGTAGYTF
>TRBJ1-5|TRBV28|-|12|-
TGTGCCACCCGGGAACCACTCCAGCCCCAGCATTTT
CATREPLQPQHF
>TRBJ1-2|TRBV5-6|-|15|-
TGTGCCAGCAGCTTAGTAGAACTGGAAAACTATGGCTACACCTTC
CASSLVELENYGYTF
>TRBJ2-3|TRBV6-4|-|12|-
TGTGCCAGCAGTGACAGCACAGATACGCAGTATTTT
CASSDSTDTQYF
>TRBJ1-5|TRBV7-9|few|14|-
TGTGCCAGCACCTCCGGACAGCTTAATCAGCCCCAGCATTTT
CASTSGQLNQPQHF
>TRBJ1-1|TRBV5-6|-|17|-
TGTGCCAGCAGCTTGGCGTATATGGGACTCAGTGGAACTGAAGCTTTCTTT
CASSLAYMGLSGTEAFF
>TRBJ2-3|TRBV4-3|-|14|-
TGCGCCAGCAGCCAAGGAGGGAGTGCAGATACGCAGTATTTT
CASSQGGSADTQYF
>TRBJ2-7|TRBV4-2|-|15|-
TGTGCCAGCAGCCAAGATCCGGACGGGGCGGACGAGCAGTACTTC
CASSQDPDGADEQYF